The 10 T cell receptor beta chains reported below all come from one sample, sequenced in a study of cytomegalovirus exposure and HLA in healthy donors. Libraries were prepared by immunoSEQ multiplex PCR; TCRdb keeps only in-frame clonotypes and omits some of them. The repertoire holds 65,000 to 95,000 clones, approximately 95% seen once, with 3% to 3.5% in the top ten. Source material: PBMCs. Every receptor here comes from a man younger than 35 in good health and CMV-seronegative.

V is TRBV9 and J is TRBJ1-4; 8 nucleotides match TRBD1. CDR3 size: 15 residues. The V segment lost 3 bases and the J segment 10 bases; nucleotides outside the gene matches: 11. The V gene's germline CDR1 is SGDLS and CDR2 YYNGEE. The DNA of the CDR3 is TGTGCCAGCAGCGCGACAGGGGAATGGGGGGGAAAACTGTTTTTT. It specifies CASSATGEWGGKLFF.

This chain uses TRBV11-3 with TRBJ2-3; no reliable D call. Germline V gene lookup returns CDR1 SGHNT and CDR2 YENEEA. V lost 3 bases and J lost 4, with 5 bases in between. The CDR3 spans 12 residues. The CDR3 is CASSLIADTQYF. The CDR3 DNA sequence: TGTGCCAGCAGCTTGATAGCAGATACGCAGTATTTT.

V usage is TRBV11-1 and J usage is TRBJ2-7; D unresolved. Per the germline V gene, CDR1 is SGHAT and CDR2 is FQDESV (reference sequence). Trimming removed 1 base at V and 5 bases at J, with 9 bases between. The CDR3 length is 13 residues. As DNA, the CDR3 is TGTGCCAGCAGCTTAGATCCGTTAAACGAGCAGTACTTC. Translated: CASSLDPLNEQYF.

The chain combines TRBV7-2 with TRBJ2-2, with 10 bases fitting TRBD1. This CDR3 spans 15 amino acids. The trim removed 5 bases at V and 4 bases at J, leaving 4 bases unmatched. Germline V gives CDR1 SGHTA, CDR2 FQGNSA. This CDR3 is CASSLGQGGTGELFF. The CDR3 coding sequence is TGTGCCAGCAGCCTTGGACAGGGGGGCACCGGGGAGCTGTTTTTT.

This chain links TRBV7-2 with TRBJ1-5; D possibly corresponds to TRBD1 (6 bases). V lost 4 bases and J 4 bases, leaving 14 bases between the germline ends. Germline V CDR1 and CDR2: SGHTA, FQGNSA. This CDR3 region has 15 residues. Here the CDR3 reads CASSSQQGMNQPQHF. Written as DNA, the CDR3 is TGTGCCAGCAGCTCTCAACAGGGAATGAATCAGCCCCAGCATTTT.

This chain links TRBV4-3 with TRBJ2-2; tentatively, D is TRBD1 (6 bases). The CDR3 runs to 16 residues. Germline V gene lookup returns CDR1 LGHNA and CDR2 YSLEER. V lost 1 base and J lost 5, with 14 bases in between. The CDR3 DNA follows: TGCGCCAGCAGCCAAGGCTCGAAAGGGGGAACCGGGGAGCTGTTTTTT. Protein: CASSQGSKGGTGELFF.

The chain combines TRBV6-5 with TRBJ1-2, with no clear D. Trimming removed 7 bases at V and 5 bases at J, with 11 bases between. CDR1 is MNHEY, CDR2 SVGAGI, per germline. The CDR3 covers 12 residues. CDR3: CASIGNSYGYTF. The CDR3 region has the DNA TGTGCCAGCATCGGGAATTCTTATGGCTACACCTTC.

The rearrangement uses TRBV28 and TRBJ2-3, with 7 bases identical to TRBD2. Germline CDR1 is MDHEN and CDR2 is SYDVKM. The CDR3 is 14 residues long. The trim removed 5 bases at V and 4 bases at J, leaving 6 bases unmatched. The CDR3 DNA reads TGTGCCAGCAGTCATGGACTAGTCGCAGATACGCAGTATTTT. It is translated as CASSHGLVADTQYF.

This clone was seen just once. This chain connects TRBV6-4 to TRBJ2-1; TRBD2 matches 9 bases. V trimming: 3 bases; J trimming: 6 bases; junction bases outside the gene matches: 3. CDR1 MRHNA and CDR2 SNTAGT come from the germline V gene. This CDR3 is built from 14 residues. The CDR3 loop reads CASSDGSGGNEQFF. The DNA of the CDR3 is TGTGCCAGCAGTGATGGTAGCGGGGGCAATGAGCAGTTCTTC.

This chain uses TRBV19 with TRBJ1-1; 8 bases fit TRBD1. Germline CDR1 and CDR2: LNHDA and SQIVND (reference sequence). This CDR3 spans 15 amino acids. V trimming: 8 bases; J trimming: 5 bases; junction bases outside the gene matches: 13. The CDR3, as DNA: TGTGCCAGTCGTTCAGCAGGGGGCTTTTATACTGAAGCTTTCTTT. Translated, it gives CASRSAGGFYTEAFF.